Listed here are 21 T cell receptor beta chains from one sample, sequenced in a study of shared clonotypes between healthy human individuals. Sequenced by immunoSEQ multiplex PCR; TCRdb stores in-frame clones only, minus some. The data contain about 1 million clones, 65% to 80% of them seen just once; the ten biggest clones take up 1.4% to 1.5%. Sequencing was performed on memory CD4+ T cells sorted from blood. Documented subset: CD45RA-negative fraction. These receptors all stem from a man younger than 30 in good health.

The gene calls are TRBV5-4 and TRBJ2-1; 11 positions match TRBD1. Germline V lookup: CDR1 SGHNT, CDR2 YYREEE (reference sequence). This CDR3 spans 16 amino acids. V lost 4 bases to trimming and J lost 9 bases; unmatched junction nucleotides: 12. The CDR3 sequence is CASSPNPGQGVGEQFF. The CDR3 DNA follows: TGTGCCAGCAGCCCAAATCCGGGACAGGGGGTTGGTGAGCAGTTCTTC.

This clone turned up a few times. The chain couples TRBV5-1 to TRBJ1-2; D gene uncertain. Germline V gene sequence: CDR1 SGHRS, CDR2 YFSETQ. V gave up 1 base and J gave up 6 bases, with 13 bases separating them. CDR3 size: 14 residues. The CDR3 coding sequence is TGCGCCAGCAGCTTGAGTGACGTCGAGGATGGCTACACCTTC. Encoded protein: CASSLSDVEDGYTF.

V gene TRBV28 combines with J gene TRBJ2-7, with 7 bases identical to TRBD2. This CDR3 has 12 amino acids. The trim removed 8 bases at V and 0 bases at J, leaving 1 base unmatched. Germline-derived CDR1 and CDR2 are MDHEN and SYDVKM. The CDR3 sequence: CASAGVSYEQYF. The CDR3 DNA is TGTGCCAGCGCGGGAGTCTCCTACGAGCAGTACTTC.

This chain connects TRBV11-2 to TRBJ2-7; D remains ambiguous. The CDR3 covers 13 residues. CDR1 and CDR2 from the germline V gene are SGHAT and FQNNGV. Trimming cost V 1 base and J 7 bases, with 11 bases left between them. The CDR3 nucleotides read TGTGCCAGCAGCTTAGTAACTGGGTCTGAGCAGTACTTC. Encoded protein: CASSLVTGSEQYF.

There are a few counts of this clone. This rearrangement joins TRBV18 to TRBJ1-2, with D hard to call. The germline V and J ends were trimmed by 6 bases and 8 bases, with 19 bases remaining between them. Germline lookup yields CDR1 KGHSH and CDR2 LQKENI. The CDR3 length is 14 residues. The CDR3 reads CASSFQSEGKGYTF. The CDR3 region has the DNA TGTGCCAGCTCTTTTCAATCGGAAGGGAAGGGCTACACCTTC.

This rearrangement joins TRBV7-9 to TRBJ2-3; D gene unclear. The CDR3 is 12 amino acids. V dropped 5 bases and J dropped 6 bases, with 9 bases sitting between them. Germline CDR1 reads SEHNR; CDR2 reads FQNEAQ (reference sequence). CDR3 in amino acids: CASSPLGDTQYF. CDR3 nucleotide sequence: TGTGCCAGCAGCCCCCTTGGGGATACGCAGTATTTT.

This clone was recorded once. J is TRBJ2-7 and V is TRBV4-1, with 9 nucleotides matching TRBD2. Germline trimming cut 0 bases from V and 3 bases from J; bases unmatched to any gene: 6. This CDR3 has 16 residues. Germline values: CDR1 MGHRA, CDR2 YSYEKL. In DNA, the CDR3 is TGCGCCAGCAGCCAAGAGGCGCTAGCGGGATACTACGAGCAGTACTTC. Translated, it gives CASSQEALAGYYEQYF.

This clone was counted ten times or more. Other DNA variants within this sample encode the same CDR3. The V call is TRBV4-2, the J call TRBJ1-4; D is uncertain. This CDR3 has 18 residues. Germline V gene data show CDR1 as LGHNA and CDR2 as YNFKEQ. Trimming left V 4 bases short and J 4 bases short, with 22 bases between. The CDR3 region has the DNA TGTGCCAGCAGCCCAGGAGGCAGCAAACTTGACCTTAATGAAAAACTGTTTTTT. Protein: CASSPGGSKLDLNEKLFF.

This clone has a single count. The rearrangement uses TRBV10-3 and TRBJ2-5; D not certain. V was pared by 5 bases and J by 3 bases, with 13 bases between. The CDR3 contains 14 residues. The germline gives CDR1 ENHRY, CDR2 SYGVKD. In DNA form, the CDR3 reads TGTGCCATCAGTCAAGGGTCAAATAAAGAGACCCAGTACTTC. This sequence encodes CAISQGSNKETQYF.

V is TRBV6-5 and J is TRBJ1-1, with a weak D call TRBD1 (5 bases). Between the trimmed V and J ends, which lost 5 bases and 2 bases, there was a span of 12 bases. Looked up from germline, CDR1 is MNHEY and CDR2 is SVGAGI. CDR3 size: 14 residues. The CDR3 sequence: CASSTGLYNTEAFF. DNA of the CDR3: TGTGCCAGCAGTACAGGACTCTACAACACTGAAGCTTTCTTT.

The V gene is TRBV5-1, the J gene TRBJ2-5; possible D gene TRBD2, 5 bases. V lost 4 bases and J 0 bases, leaving 19 bases between the germline ends. The CDR3 spans 17 residues. CDR1 and CDR2 from the germline V gene are SGHRS and YFSETQ. Written as DNA, the CDR3 is TGCGCCAGCAGCCACCGTACCGGCCCTAGCTACCAAGAGACCCAGTACTTC. Translating gives CASSHRTGPSYQETQYF.

CDR3 in DNA: TGTGCCAGCAGCGCCCGGACAGCGAACCCTAACAATGAGCAGTTCTTC. As protein: CASSARTANPNNEQFF. The rearrangement uses TRBV11-2 and TRBJ2-1, with D possibly TRBD1 on 6 matching bases. This CDR3 contains 16 residues. Germline CDR1 reads SGHAT; CDR2 reads FQNNGV. Trimming pared 5 bases from V and 5 bases from J, leaving 19 bases between.

The genes are TRBV9 and TRBJ2-1; no definite D call. The CDR3 has 14 amino acids. The germline V gene has CDR1 SGDLS and CDR2 YYNGEE. V lost 0 bases and J lost 5, with 9 bases in between. The CDR3 nucleotides are TGTGCCAGCAGCGTAGCGCCGTCGGACAATGAGCAGTTCTTC. It translates to CASSVAPSDNEQFF.

V usage is TRBV19 and J usage is TRBJ1-3; the D gene is possibly TRBD1 (6 bases). V lost 7 bases and J lost 1, with 11 bases in between. The CDR3 has 14 amino acids. CDR1 LNHDA and CDR2 SQIVND come from the germline V gene (reference sequence). The CDR3 DNA follows: TGTGCCAGTAATCAACAGGGATCTGGAAACACCATATATTTT. This translates into CASNQQGSGNTIYF. Variable domain in full (rest from reference TRBV19 and TRBJ1-3): DGGITQSPKYLFRKEGQNVTLSCEQNLNHDAMYWYRQDPGQGLRLIYYSQIVNDFQKGDIAEGYSVSREKKESFPLTVTSAQKNPTAFYLCASNQQGSGNTIYFGEGSWLTVV.

This clone was seen just once. The same CDR3 can be traced to other DNA sequences in this sample. The CDR3 reads CASSPRPGLDSNQPQHF. The CDR3 nucleotides are TGTGCCAGCTCACCTAGGCCGGGTCTGGATAGCAATCAGCCCCAGCATTTT. The chain has TRBV18 and TRBJ1-5; D call uncertain. Trimming removed 3 bases from V and 0 bases from J, with 15 bases in between. The CDR3 length is 17 residues. Per germline, CDR1 KGHSH and CDR2 LQKENI.

The chain has TRBV2 and TRBJ2-5; D might be TRBD2 (6 bases). The V gene's germline CDR1 is SNHLY and CDR2 FYNNEI. The V gene lost 7 bases and the J gene lost 1 base, with 10 bases spanning the gap. The CDR3 sequence is 13 residues long. DNA of the CDR3: TGTGCCAGCACACTAGCTCGCCAAGAGACCCAGTACTTC. Its translation is CASTLARQETQYF.

The chain recombines TRBV7-9 with TRBJ2-2; no clear D. The germline CDR1 and CDR2 sequences are SEHNR and FQNEAQ (reference sequence). The CDR3 sequence is 16 residues long. Between the trimmed V and J ends, which lost 2 bases and 6 bases, there was a span of 16 bases. CDR3 DNA: TGTGCCAGCAGCTTAACCCTAGTCTCAAATGCCGGGGAGCTGTTTTTT. Translating it yields CASSLTLVSNAGELFF.

CDR3 sequence reads: CASSETEDRGRYNEQFF. The CDR3 DNA follows: TGTGCCAGCAGTGAAACAGAGGACAGGGGTCGTTACAATGAGCAGTTCTTC. V usage is TRBV6-1 and J usage is TRBJ2-1; 9 nucleotides match TRBD1. The V segment lost 2 bases and the J segment 4 bases; nucleotides outside the gene matches: 9. In germline, CDR1 is MNHNS, CDR2 SASEGT. CDR3 length: 17 residues.

This chain links TRBV2 with TRBJ2-1, with 9 bases identical to TRBD1. The V gene end was trimmed by 6 bases and the J gene end by 7 bases; junction bases not matched to a gene: 1. This CDR3 contains 12 residues. Germline assignment: CDR1 SNHLY and CDR2 FYNNEI. The CDR3 nucleotides read TGTGCCAGCAGGGACAGGGGAAATGAGCAGTTCTTC. Its protein is CASRDRGNEQFF.

J is TRBJ2-7 and V is TRBV5-1; D remains unclear. The V gene's germline CDR1 is SGHRS and CDR2 YFSETQ. The CDR3 consists of 14 residues. V gave up 1 base and J gave up 0 bases, with 8 bases separating them. The CDR3 sequence is CASSLTVFSYEQYF. In DNA form, the CDR3 reads TGCGCCAGCAGCTTGACTGTTTTCTCCTACGAGCAGTACTTC.

Written as DNA, the CDR3 is TGTGCCAGTAGTATGAGGACTTCAAGGCCCCAGCATTTT. Residues: CASSMRTSRPQHF. The V gene is TRBV19, the J gene TRBJ1-5; D remains ambiguous. The CDR3 spans 13 residues. Looked up from germline, CDR1 is LNHDA and CDR2 is SQIVND (reference sequence). Deletions cut 3 bases from V and 9 bases from J, with 12 bases between.